This T cell receptor (beta chain) comes out of a study of cytomegalovirus exposure and HLA in healthy donors. Whole-study results and caveats: In a later analysis, parvovirus B19, influenza, CMV and Epstein-Barr virus appeared linked to several top co-occurrence clusters.

Primers included in the PCR were 60 Vbeta and 13 Jbeta primers. The data were produced by immunoSEQ multiplex PCR, yet TCRdb's version contains in-frame clones alone and is incomplete. The repertoire holds about 92,000 clones, with 81% as singletons. Worth noting for this clone: Its antigen is still unknown.

The V gene's germline CDR1 is SGHRS and CDR2 YFSETQ. V dropped 4 bases and J dropped 5; count of bases not matched to a gene: 9. This CDR3 has 15 amino acids. The gene calls are TRBV5-1 and TRBJ1-5; 7 positions agree with TRBD1. The TCR sequence derives from a girl aged 2 to 10 in good health and CMV-seropositive. The material sequenced was PBMCs. The DNA of the CDR3 is TGCGCCAGCAGCCCAGGGGGGACGGAACATCAGCCCCAGCATTTT. It codes for CASSPGGTEHQPQHF.